The 14 T cell receptor beta chains reported below all come from one sample, sequenced in a study of CD8 T cells in ankylosing spondylitis. From the 5' RACE reads, TCRdb called clonotypes with MiXCR, one entry per CDR3 protein. Of about 160,000 distinct CDR3 sequences in the sample, approximately 48% were seen once. The sample comprised synovial fluid, either unsorted or a sorted T cell fraction (not recorded which). Receptor source: a male donor with ankylosing spondylitis.

This chain joins TRBV4-1 and TRBJ2-2; the D gene is possibly TRBD1 (6 bases). Germline lookup yields CDR1 MGHRA and CDR2 YSYEKL. CDR3 length: 19 residues. Between the trimmed V and J ends, which lost 1 base and 5 bases, there was a span of 23 bases. The CDR3 nucleotides are TGCGCCAGCAGCCAAGCGGCGACGAGCAGGGGTGTGTGGACCGGGGAGCTGTTTTTT. This codes for CASSQAATSRGVWTGELFF.

The J gene is TRBJ2-7, the V gene TRBV11-2; maybe TRBD1 (5 bases). Trimming cost V 3 bases and J 2 bases, with 11 bases left between them. The CDR3 has 14 residues. Germline-derived CDR1 and CDR2 are SGHAT and FQNNGV. CDR3 loop: CASSFETGPYEQYF. The CDR3 DNA sequence: TGTGCCAGCAGCTTCGAAACAGGTCCCTACGAGCAGTACTTC.

This rearrangement joins TRBV28 to TRBJ2-2, with a tentative D call TRBD1 (6 bases). The V gene's germline CDR1 is MDHEN and CDR2 SYDVKM. The length of the CDR3 is 15 residues. The ends were cut back, 4 bases at V and 7 bases at J, with 16 bases in the middle. The CDR3: CASSSEIRDNGELFF. For the CDR3, the DNA is TGTGCCAGCAGTTCGGAAATCCGGGACAACGGGGAGCTGTTTTTT.

By share, this clonotype ranks as medium-sized. CDR3 amino acids: CASSQTGGTDTQYF. The DNA for the CDR3 is TGTGCCAGCAGCCAGACTGGGGGCACAGATACGCAGTATTTT. This chain links TRBV7-3 with TRBJ2-3; D gene uncertain. V was clipped by 5 bases and J by 1 base, with 10 bases between them. The CDR3 totals 14 residues. CDR1 and CDR2 (germline): SGHTA, FQGTGA.

This CDR3 is CASSEYGPGGDTF. The CDR3 nucleotides read TGTGCCAGCAGTGAATATGGCCCCGGAGGTGACACCTTC. The genes are TRBV25-1 and TRBJ1-2; unclear D gene. There are 13 residues in the CDR3. The germline V gene encodes CDR1 MGHDK and CDR2 SYGVNS. The V end was cut by 0 bases, the J end by 12 bases, with 14 bases between.

The chain uses TRBV12-3 or TRBV12-4 and TRBJ2-3; D gene unclear. The CDR3 has 14 residues. V lost 4 bases and J 2 bases, leaving 10 bases between the germline ends. CDR3 DNA: TGTGCCAGCAGTTCAACAACTATCACAGATACGCAGTATTTT. Translated, it gives CASSSTTITDTQYF.

In this sample, this clonotype turned up once. This rearrangement joins TRBV11-3 to TRBJ2-1, with D possibly matching TRBD1 (5 bases). The V and J ends lost 4 bases and 5 bases respectively, with 18 bases between them. Germline loops: CDR1 SGHNT, CDR2 YENEEA. CDR3 length: 16 amino acids. The CDR3 region has the DNA TGTGCCAGCAGCTCCAAGGGGTCAGTTTCAGACAATGAGCAGTTCTTC. It yields the protein CASSSKGSVSDNEQFF.

The CDR3 DNA sequence: TGTGCCAGCAGTTTAGAGAGCGGGGGTTACAATGAGCAGTTCTTC. Protein: CASSLESGGYNEQFF. The chain joins TRBV12-3 or TRBV12-4 to TRBJ2-1; 8 positions match TRBD2. The V and J ends lost 1 base and 4 bases, in that order; junction bases with no gene match: 3. CDR3 size: 15 residues.

The V and J genes are TRBV10-3 and TRBJ1-1; weak D call: TRBD1 (5 bases). The V and J ends lost 7 bases and 1 base respectively, with 10 bases between them. The CDR3 runs 13 residues. From germline, CDR1 is ENHRY and CDR2 SYGVKD. Here the CDR3 reads CAIKRQRNTEAFF. The CDR3 DNA sequence: TGTGCCATCAAAAGACAGCGGAACACTGAAGCTTTCTTT.

V gene TRBV4-1 combines with J gene TRBJ1-5; D possibly corresponds to TRBD1 (5 bases). V was pared by 1 base and J by 1 base, with 14 bases between. The CDR3 has 17 residues. The germline gives CDR1 MGHRA, CDR2 YSYEKL. In DNA, the CDR3 is TGCGCCAGCAGCCAAGTAGATTTAGGACACAGCAATCAGCCCCAGCATTTT. It specifies CASSQVDLGHSNQPQHF.

The chain has TRBV4-1 and TRBJ2-7; no reliable D call. CDR1 and CDR2 (germline): MGHRA, YSYEKL. V was clipped by 4 bases and J by 2 bases, with 15 bases between them. The CDR3 is made up of 15 amino acids. CDR3 coding DNA: TGCGCCAGCAGCCCCTCGGACGGGTCGACCTACGAGCAGTACTTC. It is translated as CASSPSDGSTYEQYF.

This clonotype was picked up a small number of times. The chain is built from TRBV4-2 and TRBJ1-1, with 8 bases matching TRBD1. Trimming at V came to 0 bases and at J to 4 bases, leaving 4 bases not matched to a gene. Looked up from germline, CDR1 is LGHNA and CDR2 is YNFKEQ. CDR3 length: 15 amino acids. The CDR3 region is CASSQETGEGTEAFF. DNA for the CDR3: TGTGCCAGCAGCCAAGAGACAGGGGAGGGCACTGAAGCTTTCTTT.

This CDR3 reads CASSYTGSAGNTIYF. DNA of the CDR3: TGTGCCAGCAGTTACACGGGGTCGGCTGGAAACACCATATATTTT. The genes are TRBV6-5 and TRBJ1-3; no clear D. Germline V gives CDR1 MNHEY, CDR2 SVGAGI. The CDR3 extends over 15 amino acids. The V gene lost 2 bases and the J gene lost 2 bases, with 10 bases spanning the gap.

In this sample, this clonotype turned up a few times. The chain is built from TRBV11-3 and TRBJ2-5; TRBD2 agrees at 7 bases. Unmatched junction bases numbered 13, after V lost 4 bases and J lost 5 bases. CDR1 is SGHNT and CDR2 is YENEEA in the germline V gene. The CDR3 sequence is 16 residues long. For the CDR3, the DNA is TGTGCCAGCAGCTCACTTTCTCAAGGACTAGTGGAGACCCAGTACTTC. This translates into CASSSLSQGLVETQYF.